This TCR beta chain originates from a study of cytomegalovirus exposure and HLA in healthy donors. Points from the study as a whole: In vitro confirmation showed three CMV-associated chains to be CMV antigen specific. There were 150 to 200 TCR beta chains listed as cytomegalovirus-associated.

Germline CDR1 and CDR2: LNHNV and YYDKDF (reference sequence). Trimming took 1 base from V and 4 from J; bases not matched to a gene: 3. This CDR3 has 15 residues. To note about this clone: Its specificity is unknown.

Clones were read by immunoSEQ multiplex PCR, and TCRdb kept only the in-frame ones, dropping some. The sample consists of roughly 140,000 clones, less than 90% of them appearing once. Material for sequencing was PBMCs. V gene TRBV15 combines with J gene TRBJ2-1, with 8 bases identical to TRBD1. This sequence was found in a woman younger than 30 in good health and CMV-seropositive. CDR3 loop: CATSRGQGAYNEQFF. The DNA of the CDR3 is TGTGCCACCAGCAGAGGGCAGGGGGCATACAATGAGCAGTTCTTC. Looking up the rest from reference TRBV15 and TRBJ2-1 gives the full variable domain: DAMVIQNPRYQVTQFGKPVTLSCSQTLNHNVMYWYQQKSSQAPKLLFHYYDKDFNNEADTPDNFQSRRPNTSFCFLDIRSPGLGDTAMYLCATSRGQGAYNEQFFGPGTRLTVL.